Shown below are 30 T cell receptor beta chains from a single sample sequenced in a study of T cells in Graves' hyperthyroidism and ophthalmopathy. Researchers took RNA transcripts and amplified the TCR beta CDR3 regions from them. The HTBI primer set drove a first-round RT-PCR of the TCR CDR3. TCRdb re-called the multiplex PCR reads through MiXCR, storing one row per CDR3 protein. This table holds hundreds of thousands of distinct CDR3 sequences, approximately 15% found once. The sequencing sample was made of blood. The receptor set was obtained from a woman aged 30 to 39 with Graves' hyperthyroidism.

This clonotype was recorded a few times. The chain combines TRBV28 with TRBJ2-2; 10 bases align to TRBD2. Germline CDR1 MDHEN, CDR2 SYDVKM. This CDR3 is 16 amino acids long. Trimming removed 4 bases from V and 7 bases from J; junction bases left unmatched: 9. The CDR3 region has the DNA TGTGCCAGCAGTTCCCCTAGCGGGAGAAGGTTCGGGGAGCTGTTTTTT. Translating it yields CASSSPSGRRFGELFF.

This clonotype has just a few counts. This chain links TRBV4-2 with TRBJ2-7, with 11 nucleotides matching TRBD2. This CDR3 contains 12 residues. The ends lost 9 bases at V and 7 bases at J; junction bases unmatched: 5. Germline lookup yields CDR1 LGHNA and CDR2 YNFKEQ. CDR3 coding DNA: TGTGCCAGTACTAGCGGGAGAGAAGAGCAGTACTTC. This translates into CASTSGREEQYF.

This clonotype was seen many times. The J gene is TRBJ1-5, the V gene TRBV28; weak D call: TRBD1 (6 bases). Trimming removed 3 bases at V and 7 bases at J, with 10 bases between. Per germline, CDR1 MDHEN and CDR2 SYDVKM. CDR3 size: 13 residues. The CDR3 nucleotides are TGTGCCAGCAGTTTTAATAGGGGGCAGCCCCAGCATTTT. This sequence encodes CASSFNRGQPQHF. The variable domain in full, completed from reference TRBV28 and TRBJ1-5, reads DVKVTQSSRYLVKRTGEKVFLECVQDMDHENMFWYRQDPGLGLRLIYFSYDVKMKEKGDIPEGYSVSREKKERFSLILESASTNQTSMYLCASSFNRGQPQHFGDGTRLSIL.

This clonotype was seen ten or more times. This rearrangement joins TRBV10-3 to TRBJ2-1; TRBD2 aligns across 10 bases. This CDR3 contains 16 residues. Germline V gene sequence: CDR1 ENHRY, CDR2 SYGVKD. J gave up 2 bases and V 2 bases, and 3 bases lay outside the gene matches. The CDR3, as DNA: TGTGCCATCAGTGAGCCAGCGGGAGGGGCCTACAATGAGCAGTTCTTC. Its protein product is CAISEPAGGAYNEQFF.

The V gene is TRBV5-1, the J gene TRBJ1-6; D is undetermined. The V and J ends lost 0 bases and 2 bases respectively, with 9 bases between them. CDR1 and CDR2 (germline): SGHRS, YFSETQ. The CDR3 has 16 residues. In DNA form, the CDR3 reads TGCGCCAGCAGCTTGGCTGGGAACGCCTATAATTCACCCCTCCACTTT. It specifies CASSLAGNAYNSPLHF.

The CDR3 sequence: CASSLSALGNEQFF. CDR3 bases: TGTGCCAGCTCCCTTAGCGCTCTGGGGAATGAGCAGTTCTTC. V and J are TRBV18 and TRBJ2-1; perhaps TRBD2 as D (5 bases). The CDR3 contains 14 residues. In germline, CDR1 is KGHSH, CDR2 LQKENI. Trimming stripped 6 bases from V and 7 bases from J, with 16 bases between.

This clonotype was observed many times. This chain links TRBV6-2 or TRBV6-3 with TRBJ2-1; D uncertain. The ends were cut back, 4 bases at V and 8 bases at J, with 12 bases in the middle. The CDR3 extends over 13 amino acids. Germline-derived CDR1 and CDR2 are MNHEY and SVGEGT. The CDR3 sequence is CASSFKWTDEQFF. The CDR3 DNA reads as TGTGCCAGCAGTTTCAAATGGACGGATGAGCAGTTCTTC.

This clonotype came up a few times. DNA of the CDR3: TGCAGTGCACCCCCAGCGGGACCCCAAGAGACCCAGTACTTC. Amino acids: CSAPPAGPQETQYF. The rearrangement uses TRBV20-1 and TRBJ2-5; 7 nucleotides agree with TRBD2. The CDR3 is 14 residues long. The V gene end was trimmed by 6 bases and the J gene end by 1 base; junction bases not matched to a gene: 8. In germline, CDR1 is DFQATT, CDR2 SNEGSKA (reference sequence).

This clonotype was seen more than once but under ten times. The chain links TRBV6-2 or TRBV6-3 to TRBJ2-3, with D tentatively TRBD2 (6 bases). The length of the CDR3 is 15 residues. CDR1 and CDR2 from the germline V gene are MNHEY and SVGEGT. The ends were cut back, 5 bases at V and 2 bases at J, with 14 bases in the middle. The CDR3 loop is CASSGSRETTDTQYF. The CDR3 DNA sequence: TGTGCCAGCAGTGGGTCTCGGGAGACCACAGATACGCAGTATTTT.

The chain uses TRBV30 and TRBJ2-1; D ambiguous. The V and J ends lost 4 bases and 0 bases respectively, with 10 bases between them. The CDR3 is 14 residues long. Looked up from germline, CDR1 is GTSNPN and CDR2 is SVGIG (reference sequence). The CDR3 coding sequence is TGTGCCTGGAAGAAGTTTAGCTCCTACAATGAGCAGTTCTTC. Its protein is CAWKKFSSYNEQFF.

Ten or more counts support this clonotype. The chain is built from TRBV7-9 and TRBJ2-7; 10 bases are shared with TRBD2. After removal of 5 bases from V and 3 bases from J, the junction contained 13 bases not matched to a gene. Germline V gives CDR1 SEHNR, CDR2 FQNEAQ (reference sequence). The CDR3 runs to 17 residues. CDR3 in amino acids: CASSPKRSSGSFYEQYF. For the CDR3, the DNA is TGTGCCAGCAGCCCGAAAAGGTCTAGCGGGAGCTTCTACGAGCAGTACTTC.

The chain has TRBV10-3 and TRBJ2-2, with 9 bases fitting TRBD2. This CDR3 region has 14 residues. CDR1 and CDR2 (germline): ENHRY, SYGVKD. J gave up 3 bases and V 7 bases, and 3 bases lay outside the gene matches. This CDR3 reads CAIKRLADTGELFF. CDR3 nucleotide sequence: TGTGCCATCAAGAGACTAGCGGACACCGGGGAGCTGTTTTTT.

This clonotype has a count of ten or more. This chain connects TRBV2 to TRBJ2-4; no clear D. Germline V gene sequence: CDR1 SNHLY, CDR2 FYNNEI. The CDR3 has 13 residues. Trimming removed 5 bases at V and 5 bases at J, with 10 bases between. The CDR3 is CASSTTVQNIQYF. Here the CDR3 DNA reads TGTGCCAGCAGTACGACCGTCCAAAACATTCAGTACTTC.

The chain combines TRBV29-1 with TRBJ1-1; D possibly corresponds to TRBD1 (6 bases). Per the germline V gene, CDR1 is SQVTM and CDR2 is ANQGSEA. This CDR3 is built from 13 residues. Trimming took 4 bases from V and 1 from J, leaving 10 bases between them. The CDR3 loop reads CSVGGTKNTEAFF. The CDR3 nucleotides read TGCAGCGTTGGGGGGACAAAGAACACTGAAGCTTTCTTT. Full variable domain (missing parts from reference TRBV29-1 and TRBJ1-1): SAVISQKPSRDICQRGTSLTIQCQVDSQVTMMFWYRQQPGQSLTLIATANQGSEATYESGFVIDKFPISRPNLTFSTLTVSNMSPEDSSIYLCSVGGTKNTEAFFGQGTRLTVV.

The chain links TRBV28 to TRBJ2-7, with a weak D call TRBD1 (5 bases). Looked up from germline, CDR1 is MDHEN and CDR2 is SYDVKM. V was shortened by 7 bases and J by 5 bases, with 18 bases between the two germline ends. This CDR3 is built from 14 residues. Written as DNA, the CDR3 is TGTGCCAGCACCATCCCACTCGCAGGGCACGAGCAGTACTTC. This sequence encodes CASTIPLAGHEQYF.

The chain links TRBV11-2 to TRBJ2-1, with 8 bases aligning to TRBD1. J lost 5 bases, V lost 5 bases, and 11 bases had no gene match. Germline CDR1 SGHAT, CDR2 FQNNGV. This CDR3 is 16 amino acids long. CDR3 region: CASSLRTGNVDNEQFF. In DNA form, the CDR3 reads TGTGCCAGCAGCCTCCGGACAGGGAATGTCGACAATGAGCAGTTCTTC.

This clonotype was seen repeatedly, ten times or more. The chain joins TRBV7-9 to TRBJ2-7, with TRBD1 identical over 8 bases. The germline CDR1 and CDR2 sequences are SEHNR and FQNEAQ (reference sequence). The CDR3 runs 13 residues. Trimming at V came to 5 bases and at J to 7 bases, leaving 7 bases not matched to a gene. CDR3 residues: CASSRSTGGEQYF. The CDR3 DNA reads TGTGCCAGCAGCAGGAGTACAGGGGGGGAGCAGTACTTC. The whole variable domain, filled in from reference TRBV7-9 and TRBJ2-7, reads DTGVSQNPRHKITKRGQNVTFRCDPISEHNRLYWYRQTLGQGPEFLTYFQNEAQLEKSRLLSDRFSAERPKGSFSTLEIQRTEQGDSAMYLCASSRSTGGEQYFGPGTRLTVT.

This clonotype turned up a few times. The chain is built from TRBV9 and TRBJ1-1, with 7 bases matching TRBD1. J was trimmed by 0 bases and V by 3 bases; bases with no gene match: 5. Germline assignment: CDR1 SGDLS and CDR2 YYNGEE. The CDR3 runs 15 residues. The chain's CDR3 is CASSAQGQLNTEAFF. The CDR3 DNA is TGTGCCAGCAGCGCCCAGGGACAGCTGAACACTGAAGCTTTCTTT.

The chain's CDR3 is CASSTGGLGTQYF. The CDR3 coding sequence is TGTGCCAGCAGCACTGGTGGTTTGGGGACCCAGTACTTC. This chain uses TRBV28 with TRBJ2-5; D gene uncertain. Germline V lookup: CDR1 MDHEN, CDR2 SYDVKM. This CDR3 is built from 13 residues. Between the trimmed V and J ends, which lost 6 bases and 7 bases, there was a span of 15 bases.

This clonotype was seen many times. The chain uses TRBV28 and TRBJ2-2, with D hard to call. The CDR3 length is 15 residues. Germline CDR1 reads MDHEN; CDR2 reads SYDVKM. Trimming removed 3 bases at V and 5 bases at J, with 13 bases between. CDR3 amino acids: CASSFFGVGTGELFF. CDR3 bases: TGTGCCAGCAGTTTTTTTGGGGTGGGGACCGGGGAGCTGTTTTTT.

This clonotype was detected many times. The chain uses TRBV6-2 or TRBV6-3 and TRBJ1-5, with 7 bases identical to TRBD1. Losses at the gene ends were 4 bases for V and 3 bases for J; bases not matched to a gene: 9. Germline-derived CDR1 and CDR2 are MNHEY and SVGEGT. The CDR3 is made up of 16 amino acids. CDR3 coding DNA: TGTGCCAGCAGTTTGTCCGGGACAGCGTTCAATCAGCCCCAGCATTTT. This translates into CASSLSGTAFNQPQHF.

In this sample, this clonotype turned up a few times. The chain couples TRBV29-1 to TRBJ2-7; the match to TRBD2 covers 7 bases. This CDR3 spans 14 amino acids. CDR1 is SQVTM, CDR2 ANQGSEA, per germline. V shed 3 bases and J 0 bases; nucleotides not matched to a gene: 5. The CDR3 DNA follows: TGCAGCGTTGAGGGGACTACCGACTCCTACGAGCAGTACTTC. Its protein is CSVEGTTDSYEQYF.

This clonotype has a handful of counts. This sequence joins TRBV28 and TRBJ2-7; D not certain. This CDR3 has 13 amino acids. V was pared by 1 base and J by 3 bases, with 7 bases between. Germline V gene lookup returns CDR1 MDHEN and CDR2 SYDVKM. The CDR3 protein is CASSLSTSYEQYF. In DNA, the CDR3 is TGTGCCAGCAGTTTATCAACGAGCTACGAGCAGTACTTC.

This clonotype was seen many times. The gene calls are TRBV12-3 or TRBV12-4 and TRBJ1-5, with no clear D. The germline V and J ends were trimmed by 4 bases and 4 bases, with 17 bases remaining between them. The CDR3 has 16 amino acids. CDR3 region: CASSSLPIELNQPQHF. The CDR3 bases are TGTGCCAGCAGTTCCCTTCCAATAGAGTTAAATCAGCCCCAGCATTTT.

The V call is TRBV5-1, the J call TRBJ1-5; D call uncertain. Per the germline V gene, CDR1 is SGHRS and CDR2 is YFSETQ. CDR3 length: 14 residues. Trimming left V 7 bases short and J 0 bases short, with 11 bases between. In DNA form, the CDR3 reads TGCGCCAGCCGATCCATGATTAGCAATCAGCCCCAGCATTTT. This sequence encodes CASRSMISNQPQHF.

This clonotype was recorded many times. The CDR3 DNA is TGTGCCAGCAGCCTCGGGGGTTCCTACGAGCAGTACTTC. This translates into CASSLGGSYEQYF. V is TRBV12-3 or TRBV12-4 and J is TRBJ2-7, with a possible D match to TRBD2 (6 bases). This CDR3 region has 13 residues. Trimming took 6 bases from V and 1 from J, leaving 10 bases between them.

The chain is built from TRBV5-5 and TRBJ1-1; D uncertain. Germline V gene sequence: CDR1 SGHKS, CDR2 YYEKEE (reference sequence). This CDR3 is 13 amino acids long. With 3 bases removed from V and 1 base from J, the gap between germline ends came to 7 bases. For the CDR3, the DNA is TGTGCCAGCAGCTCACACGCGAACACTGAAGCTTTCTTT. It is translated as CASSSHANTEAFF.

This clonotype occurred many times. The chain carries TRBV20-1 and TRBJ1-1; D not certain. V lost 0 bases to trimming and J lost 1 base, with 12 bases between them. Germline values: CDR1 DFQATT, CDR2 SNEGSKA (reference sequence). The CDR3 is made up of 15 amino acids. CDR3 sequence (DNA): TGCAGTGCTAGAGATCAGGACTTTCGGAACACTGAAGCTTTCTTT. Amino acids: CSARDQDFRNTEAFF.

Concerning this clonotype itself: A read error may explain this, as a much larger clone is one base away. J is TRBJ1-5 and V is TRBV12-3 or TRBV12-4; no definite D call. The CDR3 loop spans 12 amino acids. V lost 3 bases and J lost 6, with 6 bases in between. The CDR3 DNA follows: TGTGCCAGCAGTTTTGAGGGTCAGCCCCAGCATTTT. Encoded protein: CASSFEGQPQHF.

This clonotype appeared many times. This chain joins TRBV2 and TRBJ2-1; no firm D call. The V gene lost 5 bases and the J gene lost 0 bases, with 11 bases spanning the gap. The CDR3 consists of 15 residues. CDR1 SNHLY and CDR2 FYNNEI come from the germline V gene. Written as DNA, the CDR3 is TGTGCCAGCAGTAAGGGTCAGGACTCCTACAATGAGCAGTTCTTC. Residues: CASSKGQDSYNEQFF.